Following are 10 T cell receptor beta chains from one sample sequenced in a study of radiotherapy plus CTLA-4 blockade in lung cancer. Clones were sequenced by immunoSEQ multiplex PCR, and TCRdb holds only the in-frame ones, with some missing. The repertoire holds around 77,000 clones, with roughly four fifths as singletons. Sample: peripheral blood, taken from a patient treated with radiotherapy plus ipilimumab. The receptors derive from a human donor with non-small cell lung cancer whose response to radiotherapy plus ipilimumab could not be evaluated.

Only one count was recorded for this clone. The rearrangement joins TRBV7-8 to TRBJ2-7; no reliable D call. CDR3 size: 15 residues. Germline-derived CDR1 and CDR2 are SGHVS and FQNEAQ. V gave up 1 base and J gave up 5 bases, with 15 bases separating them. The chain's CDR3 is CASSLGPERPHEQYF. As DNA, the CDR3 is TGTGCCAGCAGCTTAGGCCCCGAGAGGCCCCACGAGCAGTACTTC.

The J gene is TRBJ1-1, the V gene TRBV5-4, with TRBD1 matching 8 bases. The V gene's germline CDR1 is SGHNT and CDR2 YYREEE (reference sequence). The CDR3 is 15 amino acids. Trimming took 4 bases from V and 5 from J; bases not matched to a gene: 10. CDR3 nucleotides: TGTGCCAGCAGCCAACTCTTGGACAGGGTGACTGAAGCTTTCTTT. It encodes CASSQLLDRVTEAFF.

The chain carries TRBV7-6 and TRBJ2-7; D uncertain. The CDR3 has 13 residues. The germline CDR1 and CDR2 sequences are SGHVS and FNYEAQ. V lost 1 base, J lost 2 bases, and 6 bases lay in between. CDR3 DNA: TGTGCCAGCAGCTTAGATGAGCCCTACGAGCAGTACTTC. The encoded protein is CASSLDEPYEQYF.

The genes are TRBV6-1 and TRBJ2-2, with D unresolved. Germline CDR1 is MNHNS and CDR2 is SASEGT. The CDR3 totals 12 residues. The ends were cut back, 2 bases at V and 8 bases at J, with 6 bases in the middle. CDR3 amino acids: CASSELRGELFF. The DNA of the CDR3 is TGTGCCAGCAGTGAACTGAGGGGGGAGCTGTTTTTT.

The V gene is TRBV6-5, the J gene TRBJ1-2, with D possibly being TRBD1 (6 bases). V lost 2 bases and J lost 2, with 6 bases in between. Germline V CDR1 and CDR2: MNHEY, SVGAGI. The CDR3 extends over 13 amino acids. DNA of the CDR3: TGTGCCAGCAGTTACCAGGGGAACTATGGCTACACCTTC. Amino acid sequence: CASSYQGNYGYTF.

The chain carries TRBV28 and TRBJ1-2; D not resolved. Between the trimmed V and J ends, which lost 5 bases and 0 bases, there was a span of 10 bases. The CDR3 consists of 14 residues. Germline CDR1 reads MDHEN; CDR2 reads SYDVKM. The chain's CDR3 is CASSERTANYGYTF. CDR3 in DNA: TGTGCCAGCAGTGAACGAACAGCTAACTATGGCTACACCTTC.

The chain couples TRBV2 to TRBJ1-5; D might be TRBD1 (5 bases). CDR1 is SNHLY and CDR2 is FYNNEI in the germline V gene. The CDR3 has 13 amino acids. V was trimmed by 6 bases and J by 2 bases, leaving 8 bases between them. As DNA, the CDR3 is TGTGCCAGCAGCTGGGGGGGCAATCAGCCCCAGCATTTT. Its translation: CASSWGGNQPQHF.

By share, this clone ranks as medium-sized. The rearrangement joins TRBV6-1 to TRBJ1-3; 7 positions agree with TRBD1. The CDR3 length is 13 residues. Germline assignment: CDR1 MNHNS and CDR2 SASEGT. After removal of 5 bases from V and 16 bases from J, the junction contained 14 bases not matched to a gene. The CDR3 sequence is CASSPQKGTVRYF. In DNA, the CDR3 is TGTGCCAGCAGTCCACAAAAGGGGACAGTCAGGTATTTT.

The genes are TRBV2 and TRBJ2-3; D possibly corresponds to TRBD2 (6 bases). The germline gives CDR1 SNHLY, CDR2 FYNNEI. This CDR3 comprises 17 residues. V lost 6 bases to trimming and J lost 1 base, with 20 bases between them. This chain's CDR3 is CASSRLGGRGGTDTQYF. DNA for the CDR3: TGTGCCAGCAGCCGACTAGGCGGTCGGGGTGGCACAGATACGCAGTATTTT.

The CDR3 sequence: CASKMRTSGGPLQNTGELFF. The CDR3 DNA reads TGTGCCAGCAAAATGAGGACTAGCGGGGGGCCGTTACAGAACACCGGGGAGCTGTTTTTT. V usage is TRBV2 and J usage is TRBJ2-2; 14 bases line up with TRBD2. The V and J ends lost 7 bases and 1 base, in that order; junction bases with no gene match: 14. Germline V lookup: CDR1 SNHLY, CDR2 FYNNEI. The CDR3 consists of 20 residues.